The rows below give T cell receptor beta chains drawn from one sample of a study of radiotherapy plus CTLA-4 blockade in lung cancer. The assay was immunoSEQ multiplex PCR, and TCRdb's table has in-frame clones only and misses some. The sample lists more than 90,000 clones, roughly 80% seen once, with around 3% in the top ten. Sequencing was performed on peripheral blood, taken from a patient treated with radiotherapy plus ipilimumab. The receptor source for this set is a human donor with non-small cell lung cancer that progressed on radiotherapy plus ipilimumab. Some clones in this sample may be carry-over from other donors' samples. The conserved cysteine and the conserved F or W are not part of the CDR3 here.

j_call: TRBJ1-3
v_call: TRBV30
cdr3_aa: AWSPTVNSGNTIY

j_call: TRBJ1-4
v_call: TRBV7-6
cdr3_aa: ASSRQENEKLF

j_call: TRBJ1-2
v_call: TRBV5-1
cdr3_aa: ASSLGPGMGSELGYT

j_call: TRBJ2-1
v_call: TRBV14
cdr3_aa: ASSQGLYNEQF

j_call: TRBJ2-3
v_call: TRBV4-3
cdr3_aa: ASSQVAGSGDTQY

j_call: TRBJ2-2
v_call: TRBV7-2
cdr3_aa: ASSSAPILTHTGELF

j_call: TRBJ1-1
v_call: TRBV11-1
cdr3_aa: ASSHEVVYTEAF

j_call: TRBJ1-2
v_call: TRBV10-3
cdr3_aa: AISGPRSGYGYT

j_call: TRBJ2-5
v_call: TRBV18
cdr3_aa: ASSPLGAGGLETQY

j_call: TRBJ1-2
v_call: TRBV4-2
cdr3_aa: ASSQPQDRANGYT

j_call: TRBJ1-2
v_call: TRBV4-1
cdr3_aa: ASSHQGQANYGYT

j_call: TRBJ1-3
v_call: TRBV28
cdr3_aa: ASSFGGVPGNTIY

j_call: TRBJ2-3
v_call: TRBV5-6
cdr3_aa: ASSSPLAGLPTDTQY

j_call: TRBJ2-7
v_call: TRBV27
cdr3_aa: ASSLFGRDEQY

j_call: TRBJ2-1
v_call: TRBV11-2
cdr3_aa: ASSPPGLAGGSSYNEQF

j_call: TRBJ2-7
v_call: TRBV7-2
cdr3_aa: ASSRLAGGNSYEQY

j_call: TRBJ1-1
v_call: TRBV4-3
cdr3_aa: ASSPHYGGDTEAF

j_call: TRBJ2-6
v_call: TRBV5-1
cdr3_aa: ASSGSSGGNVLT

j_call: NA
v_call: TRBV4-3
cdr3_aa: ASSWTSGSYEQY

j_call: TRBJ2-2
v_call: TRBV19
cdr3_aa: AIQNRGTGELF

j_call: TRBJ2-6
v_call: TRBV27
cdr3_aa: ASSFLPGGGSGANVLT

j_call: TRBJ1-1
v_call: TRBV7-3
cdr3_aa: ASSLAGVNTEAF

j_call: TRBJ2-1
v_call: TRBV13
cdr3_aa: ASSLSEGLAGHNEQF